This T cell receptor (beta chain) was obtained from a study of T cell repertoires in cytomegalovirus infection. Across the study: Public TCR beta signatures marked donors with CMV infection and the matching HLA.

The CDR3 length is 14 residues. V lost 5 bases and J 2 bases, leaving 12 bases between the germline ends. Germline V CDR1 and CDR2: MNHEY, SVGEGT. Study-level points and caveats: Dominant in the ex vivo response were TCR beta clonotypes restricted by HLA-C and specific for CMV. The cumulative frequency of public TCR beta families distinguished individuals who carried CMV together with the relevant HLA.

As regards this clonotype: Its antigen is not known.

TCRdb itself ran the reads through MiXCR, one entry per CDR3 protein. The table has 70,000 to 85,000 distinct CDR3 sequences, 40% seen once; the top ten hold more than 80%. This chain links TRBV6-2 or TRBV6-3 with TRBJ2-5; TRBD1 might be the D (5 bases). This material consisted of CD8+ T cells from cultured PBMCs, taken from culture after CMV antigen stimulation. The TCR was taken from a human donor in good health (CMV status not recorded). Some clones in this sample may be carry-over from other donors' samples. The CDR3 sequence: CASSITREQETQYF. Here the CDR3 DNA reads TGTGCCAGCAGTATAACCAGGGAACAAGAGACCCAGTACTTC.